This T cell receptor (beta chain) was documented in a study of T cell repertoires in cytomegalovirus infection. Across the study: CMV epitopes, recently identified HLA-C-restricted and well-studied HLA-B-restricted, were used. TCR beta signatures that were public indicated CMV infection and matching HLA type.

A word on this clonotype: Its specificity is unknown.

Study results and caveats: Cumulative public TCR beta family frequency identified carriers of CMV plus the relevant HLA. Predominance within the ex vivo response was attributable to HLA-C-restricted CMV-specific TCR beta clonotypes.

Trimming took 5 bases from V and 1 from J, leaving 11 bases between them. CDR1 and CDR2 (germline): SEHNR, FQNEAQ (reference sequence). The CDR3 totals 14 residues. TCRdb redid the calling of the reads with MiXCR, one entry per CDR3 protein. The profile shows some 320,000 distinct CDR3 sequences, roughly 28% of them singletons. The sequenced sample was cultured PBMCs, obtained from culture after CMV antigen stimulation. This sequence joins TRBV7-9 and TRBJ2-5; tentative D call: TRBD1 (5 bases). The sequence derives from a human donor in good health (CMV status not recorded). Some clones in this sample may be carry-over from other donors' samples. The CDR3 DNA sequence: TGTGCCAGCAGCCCGATAGACAGCCAAGAGACCCAGTACTTC. Its protein product is CASSPIDSQETQYF.